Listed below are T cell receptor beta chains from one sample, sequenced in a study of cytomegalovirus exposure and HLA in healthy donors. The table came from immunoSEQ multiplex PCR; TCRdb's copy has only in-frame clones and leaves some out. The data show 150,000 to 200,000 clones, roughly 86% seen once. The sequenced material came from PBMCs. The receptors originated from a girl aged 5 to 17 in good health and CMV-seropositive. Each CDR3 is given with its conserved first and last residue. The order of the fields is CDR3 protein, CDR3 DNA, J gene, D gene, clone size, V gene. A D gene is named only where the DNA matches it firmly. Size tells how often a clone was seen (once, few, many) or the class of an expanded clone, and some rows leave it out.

CDR3: CASIDRFYGYTF; DNA: TGTGCCAGCATCGACAGGTTCTATGGCTACACCTTC; J: TRBJ1-2; D: NA; size: NA; V: TRBV11-3
CDR3: CASSLRVERPLHF; DNA: TGTGCCAGCAGCTTACGGGTTGAGAGACCCCTCCACTTT; J: TRBJ1-6; D: NA; size: NA; V: TRBV11-2
CDR3: CATSRSGTGPYSNQPQHF; DNA: TGTGCCACCAGCAGATCCGGGACAGGGCCCTATAGCAATCAGCCCCAGCATTTT; J: TRBJ1-5; D: TRBD1; size: NA; V: TRBV15
CDR3: CASSAKGTRSYNEQFF; DNA: TGTGCCAGTAGTGCCAAGGGGACTAGGTCCTACAATGAGCAGTTCTTC; J: TRBJ2-1; D: TRBD2; size: NA; V: TRBV19
CDR3: CASSLASDRHNSPLHF; DNA: TGTGCCAGCAGCTTAGCCTCGGACAGACATAATTCACCCCTCCACTTT; J: TRBJ1-6; D: NA; size: NA; V: TRBV13
CDR3: CASSSGLNTEAFF; DNA: TGTGCCAGCAGCTCAGGGCTGAACACTGAAGCTTTCTTT; J: TRBJ1-1; D: NA; size: NA; V: TRBV11-3
CDR3: CASSGEGQGGSPLHF; DNA: TGTGCCAGCAGTGGAGAAGGACAGGGAGGTTCACCCCTCCACTTT; J: TRBJ1-6; D: TRBD1; size: NA; V: TRBV2
CDR3: CASSLTLAGAINQETQYF; DNA: TGTGCCAGCAGCTTAACGCTAGCGGGGGCCATTAACCAAGAGACCCAGTACTTC; J: TRBJ2-5; D: TRBD2; size: NA; V: TRBV7-2
CDR3: CASSQGLARETQYF; DNA: TGCGCCAGCAGCCAAGGACTAGCAAGGGAGACCCAGTACTTC; J: TRBJ2-5; D: TRBD2; size: NA; V: TRBV4-1
CDR3: CASSLRGGDLNTEAFF; DNA: TGTGCCAGCAGCTTAAGGGGCGGAGATCTGAACACTGAAGCTTTCTTT; J: TRBJ1-1; D: NA; size: once; V: TRBV7-3
CDR3: CASSFGTSGGGVNTQYF; DNA: TGTGCCAGCAGCTTCGGGACTAGCGGGGGGGGCGTAAATACGCAGTATTTT; J: TRBJ2-3; D: TRBD2; size: NA; V: TRBV7-9
CDR3: CASSLQGSRIYGYTF; DNA: TGTGCCAGCAGTTTACAGGGGTCTCGGATCTATGGCTACACCTTC; J: TRBJ1-2; D: NA; size: NA; V: TRBV28
CDR3: CASSVSGGSAEAFF; DNA: TGTGCCAGCAGTGTTTCAGGGGGCAGCGCTGAAGCTTTCTTT; J: TRBJ1-1; D: TRBD1; size: once; V: TRBV6-1
CDR3: CASKTPQGPSEAFF; DNA: TGTGCCAGTAAAACTCCACAGGGACCTTCTGAAGCTTTCTTT; J: TRBJ1-1; D: NA; size: NA; V: TRBV19
CDR3: CASSGPQGITNTGELFF; DNA: TGTGCCAGCAGCGGACCCCAGGGGATTACGAACACCGGGGAGCTGTTTTTT; J: TRBJ2-2; D: NA; size: NA; V: TRBV9
CDR3: CASSRGRGYGYTF; DNA: TGTGCCAGCAGCAGGGGCAGGGGGTATGGCTACACCTTC; J: TRBJ1-2; D: NA; size: NA; V: TRBV21-1
CDR3: CASSGRGLYGYTF; DNA: TGTGCCAGCAGTGGGAGGGGTCTCTATGGCTACACCTTC; J: TRBJ1-2; D: NA; size: NA; V: TRBV6-1
CDR3: CASSLSGNGEQYF; DNA: TGTGCCAGCAGCTTAAGCGGGAACGGCGAGCAGTACTTC; J: TRBJ2-7; D: NA; size: once; V: TRBV7-3
CDR3: CASHRDTEAFF; DNA: TGTGCCAGCCACAGGGATACTGAAGCTTTCTTT; J: TRBJ1-1; D: NA; size: NA; V: TRBV5-4
CDR3: CAWSVSARGTEAFF; DNA: TGTGCCTGGAGTGTGAGCGCGAGGGGGACTGAAGCTTTCTTT; J: TRBJ1-1; D: NA; size: NA; V: TRBV30
CDR3: CASSPGGPGNTEAFF; DNA: TGTGCCAGCAGTCCAGGGGGACCTGGTAACACTGAAGCTTTCTTT; J: TRBJ1-1; D: TRBD1; size: NA; V: TRBV28
CDR3: CASSEHQGAYSPLHF; DNA: TGTGCCAGCAGCGAGCATCAGGGGGCATATTCACCCCTCCACTTT; J: TRBJ1-6; D: TRBD1; size: NA; V: TRBV9
CDR3: CASRQGGGISPLHF; DNA: TGTGCCAGCAGACAAGGGGGGGGGATTTCACCCCTCCACTTT; J: TRBJ1-6; D: NA; size: NA; V: TRBV27
CDR3: CASSQDAGATYSNQPQHF; DNA: TGCGCCAGCAGCCAAGACGCAGGGGCTACATATAGCAATCAGCCCCAGCATTTT; J: TRBJ1-5; D: NA; size: NA; V: TRBV4-1
CDR3: CASRRVYRGPKGNTIYF; DNA: TGCGCCAGCAGGAGGGTTTACAGGGGGCCGAAAGGAAACACCATATATTTT; J: TRBJ1-3; D: TRBD1; size: once; V: TRBV5-1
CDR3: CASSSPLTGNYGYTF; DNA: TGTGCCAGCAGCTCTCCTCTGACAGGGAACTATGGCTACACCTTC; J: TRBJ1-2; D: TRBD1; size: NA; V: TRBV5-4
CDR3: CASSPGDRGRDTEAFF; DNA: TGTGCCAGCAGCCCAGGTGACAGGGGAAGGGACACTGAAGCTTTCTTT; J: TRBJ1-1; D: TRBD1; size: NA; V: TRBV11-1
CDR3: CASSLDSSNQPQHF; DNA: TGCGCCAGCAGCTTGGACAGTAGCAATCAGCCCCAGCATTTT; J: TRBJ1-5; D: NA; size: NA; V: TRBV5-1
CDR3: CASSSLVEELFF; DNA: TGTGCCAGCAGCTCCCTGGTAGAGGAGCTGTTTTTT; J: TRBJ2-2; D: NA; size: NA; V: TRBV7-9
CDR3: CASSTTSGGDQETQYF; DNA: TGTGCCAGTAGTACCACTAGCGGGGGGGATCAAGAGACCCAGTACTTC; J: TRBJ2-5; D: TRBD2; size: NA; V: TRBV19
CDR3: CASNSGSSGNTIYF; DNA: TGTGCCAGCAACAGCGGCAGCTCTGGAAACACCATATATTTT; J: TRBJ1-3; D: NA; size: NA; V: TRBV6-6
CDR3: CASSGGTGESQPQHF; DNA: TGTGCCAGTAGTGGGGGGACAGGGGAAAGTCAGCCCCAGCATTTT; J: TRBJ1-5; D: TRBD1; size: NA; V: TRBV19
CDR3: CASSFTGGRSYTF; DNA: TGCGCCAGCAGCTTTACAGGGGGAAGGAGCTACACCTTC; J: TRBJ1-2; D: TRBD1; size: NA; V: TRBV5-1
CDR3: CARDRADEQYF; DNA: TGTGCCAGGGACAGGGCAGACGAGCAGTACTTC; J: TRBJ2-7; D: NA; size: few; V: TRBV21-1
CDR3: CASSPARGREAEKLFF; DNA: TGTGCCAGCAGCCCCGCCCGGGGCAGGGAGGCAGAAAAACTGTTTTTT; J: TRBJ1-4; D: NA; size: once; V: TRBV7-9
CDR3: CAISPLQGGNEQFF; DNA: TGTGCCATCAGCCCTCTCCAGGGCGGCAATGAGCAGTTCTTC; J: TRBJ2-1; D: NA; size: NA; V: TRBV10-3
CDR3: CASSPPSQQAKAPLHF; DNA: TGTGCCAGCAGCCCACCCTCCCAGCAGGCTAAGGCACCCCTCCACTTT; J: TRBJ1-6; D: NA; size: once; V: TRBV11-2
CDR3: CASSLDRTNTGELFF; DNA: TGCGCCAGCAGCTTAGACAGGACGAACACCGGGGAGCTGTTTTTT; J: TRBJ2-2; D: NA; size: NA; V: TRBV5-1
CDR3: CASSEQTYEQYF; DNA: TGTGCCAGCAGTGAACAGACCTACGAGCAGTACTTC; J: TRBJ2-7; D: NA; size: few; V: TRBV2
CDR3: CASSPPRTGLETQYF; DNA: TGTGCCAGCAGCCCACCGAGGACAGGTTTGGAGACCCAGTACTTC; J: TRBJ2-5; D: TRBD1; size: once; V: TRBV7-9
CDR3: CASSAGQQISGNTIYF; DNA: TGTGCCAGCAGCGCGGGACAGCAAATCTCTGGAAACACCATATATTTT; J: TRBJ1-3; D: TRBD1; size: NA; V: TRBV9
CDR3: CARSSTTSYTDTQYF; DNA: TGTGCCAGAAGCTCTACTACCTCTTACACAGATACGCAGTATTTT; J: TRBJ2-3; D: NA; size: NA; V: TRBV7-5
CDR3: CARGGQTLGEQYF; DNA: TGTGCCAGGGGGGGACAGACCCTAGGCGAGCAGTACTTC; J: TRBJ2-7; D: NA; size: NA; V: TRBV7-9
CDR3: CASSHSGVETQYF; DNA: TGCGCCAGCAGCCATAGCGGGGTAGAGACCCAGTACTTC; J: TRBJ2-5; D: TRBD2; size: NA; V: TRBV4-1
CDR3: CASMGQGSTDTQYF; DNA: TGCGCCAGCATGGGACAGGGTAGCACAGATACGCAGTATTTT; J: TRBJ2-3; D: TRBD1; size: NA; V: TRBV10-2
CDR3: CASSQEGETGNTIYF; DNA: TGTGCCAGCAGTCAAGAAGGGGAAACAGGAAACACCATATATTTT; J: TRBJ1-3; D: NA; size: NA; V: TRBV13
CDR3: CASSVRSGEETQYF; DNA: TGTGCCAGCAGTGTAAGGTCCGGGGAGGAGACCCAGTACTTC; J: TRBJ2-5; D: NA; size: NA; V: TRBV2
CDR3: CASRTGGTQETQYF; DNA: TGTGCCAGCAGGACGGGGGGCACCCAAGAGACCCAGTACTTC; J: TRBJ2-5; D: NA; size: NA; V: TRBV6-5
CDR3: CASREFTGSGNQPQHF; DNA: TGTGCCAGTAGGGAATTCACAGGGTCGGGCAATCAGCCCCAGCATTTT; J: TRBJ1-5; D: NA; size: NA; V: TRBV19
CDR3: CASRPLSAGGLLYNEQFF; DNA: TGTGCCAGCAGACCCCTCTCCGCGGGGGGGCTACTTTACAATGAGCAGTTCTTC; J: TRBJ2-1; D: TRBD2; size: NA; V: TRBV7-9
CDR3: CASTEQGDTEAFF; DNA: TGCGCCAGCACCGAACAGGGCGACACTGAAGCTTTCTTT; J: TRBJ1-1; D: NA; size: NA; V: TRBV5-1
CDR3: CASSVEMGSGKGTDTQYF; DNA: TGTGCCAGCAGCGTAGAGATGGGCAGCGGGAAAGGCACAGATACGCAGTATTTT; J: TRBJ2-3; D: TRBD2; size: NA; V: TRBV9